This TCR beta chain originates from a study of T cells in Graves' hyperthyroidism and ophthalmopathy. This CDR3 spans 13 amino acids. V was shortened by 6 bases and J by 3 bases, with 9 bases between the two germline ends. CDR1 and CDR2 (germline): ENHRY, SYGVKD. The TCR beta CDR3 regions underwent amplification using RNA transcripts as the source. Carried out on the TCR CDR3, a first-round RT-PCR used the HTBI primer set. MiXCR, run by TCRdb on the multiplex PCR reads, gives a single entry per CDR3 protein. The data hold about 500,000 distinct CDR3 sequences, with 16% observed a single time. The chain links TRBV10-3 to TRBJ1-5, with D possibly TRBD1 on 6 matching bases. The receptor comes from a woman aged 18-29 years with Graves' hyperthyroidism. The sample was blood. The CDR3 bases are TGTGCCATCAGGGGACATTCCAATCAGCCCCAGCATTTT. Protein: CAIRGHSNQPQHF.